This TCR beta chain was captured by sequencing in a study of OX40 agonist ivuxolimab in advanced cancers. The CDR3 is made up of 14 amino acids. Germline V CDR1 and CDR2: ENHRY, SYGVKD. The V end lost 3 bases, the J end lost 0 bases, and 9 bases lay between the germline ends. Sequencing used immunoSEQ multiplex PCR; TCRdb keeps in-frame clones, though not all of them. This table has around 100,000 clones, about 89% appearing once. This clone has a single count. The gene calls are TRBV10-3 and TRBJ2-7; tentatively, D is TRBD2 (6 bases). This sequence originates from an adult with an advanced solid tumor such as melanoma, head and neck, liver or kidney cancer. This sample comprised CD4+ or CD8+ T cells sorted from blood, obtained in a trial of the OX40 agonist ivuxolimab. The CDR3 here is CAISDSGTSYEQYF. CDR3 in DNA: TGTGCCATCAGTGATAGCGGTACCTCCTACGAGCAGTACTTC.